The 13 T cell receptor beta chains presented below share a single source sample, sequenced in a study of OX40 agonist ivuxolimab in advanced cancers. Library method: the immunoSEQ multiplex PCR assay. As stored in TCRdb, this immuneACCESS dataset retains in-frame rearrangements with V and J assigned. A fraction of the clones does not appear; measured against another copy, unresolved V genes explain less than half of the discrepancy, and the remainder lacks a known reason. The sample table contains 15,000 to 20,000 clones; only one count was recorded for over 70% of them. 25% to 35% of the sample lies in the top ten. The sample was CD4+ or CD8+ T cells sorted from blood, taken in a trial of the OX40 agonist ivuxolimab. The receptors originated from an adult with an advanced solid tumor such as melanoma, head and neck, liver or kidney cancer.

V usage is TRBV28 and J usage is TRBJ2-1; no definite D call. Trimming stripped 9 bases from V and 4 bases from J, with 7 bases between. This CDR3 has 11 residues. CDR1 and CDR2 (germline): MDHEN, SYDVKM. The CDR3 reads CASRSYNEQFF. The CDR3 DNA follows: TGTGCCAGTAGATCATACAATGAGCAGTTCTTC.

The chain couples TRBV19 to TRBJ2-7; D remains unclear. Germline CDR1 reads LNHDA; CDR2 reads SQIVND (reference sequence). V gave up 10 bases and J gave up 7 bases, with 26 bases separating them. The CDR3 consists of 15 residues. The CDR3 loop is CATSAGSVVFEEQYF. The CDR3 DNA is TGTGCCACGTCCGCCGGATCGGTGGTATTTGAAGAGCAGTACTTC. The complete variable domain, with remaining parts taken from reference TRBV19 and TRBJ2-7, reads DGGITQSPKYLFRKEGQNVTLSCEQNLNHDAMYWYRQDPGQGLRLIYYSQIVNDFQKGDIAEGYSVSREKKESFPLTVTSAQKNPTAFYLCATSAGSVVFEEQYFGPGTRLTVT.

This chain uses TRBV5-5 with TRBJ2-2, with unresolved D. Trimming took off 0 bases at V and 15 bases at J, with 9 bases between the two ends. The CDR3 is made up of 11 amino acids. Germline CDR1 reads SGHKS; CDR2 reads YYEKEE (reference sequence). CDR3 sequence: CASSLEGNVFF. The CDR3 DNA reads TGTGCCAGCAGCTTGGAAGGAAACGTGTTTTTT.

The genes are TRBV6-6 and TRBJ2-7, with a tentative D call TRBD1 (6 bases). Trimming pared 4 bases from V and 6 bases from J, leaving 16 bases between. CDR1 is MNHNY and CDR2 is SVGAGI in the germline V gene (reference sequence). The CDR3 extends over 14 amino acids. The CDR3, as DNA: TGTGCCAGCAGTTTCACAACACAGGGACCCGAGCAGTACTTC. As protein: CASSFTTQGPEQYF.

The gene calls are TRBV28 and TRBJ2-7; 7 bases agree with TRBD2. This CDR3 comprises 15 residues. Germline loops: CDR1 MDHEN, CDR2 SYDVKM. Unmatched junction bases numbered 8, after V lost 3 bases and J lost 3 bases. The CDR3 here is CASSFGASGGYEQYF. CDR3 bases: TGTGCCAGCAGTTTTGGGGCTAGCGGAGGCTACGAGCAGTACTTC.

On this clone itself: At the DNA level, this CDR3 is encoded by other sequences in the same sample as well. CDR3 loop: CASSLGGQTYGYTF. The CDR3, as DNA: TGTGCCAGCAGTTTAGGGGGACAAACCTATGGCTACACCTTC. The gene calls are TRBV27 and TRBJ1-2, with D possibly TRBD1 on 6 matching bases. The CDR3 consists of 14 residues. The V end was cut by 2 bases, the J end by 4 bases, with 11 bases between. The V gene's germline CDR1 is MNHEY and CDR2 SMNVEV (reference sequence).

CDR3 DNA sequence: TGTGCCAGCAGCCCGACCACTAACTATGGCTACACCTTC. It encodes CASSPTTNYGYTF. The chain uses TRBV11-2 and TRBJ1-2; no definite D call. Trimming took off 5 bases at V and 0 bases at J, with 7 bases between the two ends. This CDR3 has 13 residues. In germline, CDR1 is SGHAT, CDR2 FQNNGV.

The chain uses TRBV4-1 and TRBJ1-1; tentatively, D is TRBD1 (6 bases). This CDR3 spans 17 amino acids. V gave up 3 bases and J gave up 1 base, with 18 bases separating them. The germline gives CDR1 MGHRA, CDR2 YSYEKL. The DNA for the CDR3 is TGCGCCAGCAGCCACCCCCTAGCGGCGGGGGCGAACACTGAAGCTTTCTTT. Translation: CASSHPLAAGANTEAFF.

This rearrangement joins TRBV6-6 to TRBJ2-6; D gene unclear. Germline lookup yields CDR1 MNHNY and CDR2 SVGAGI (reference sequence). The CDR3 runs to 14 residues. V was shortened by 2 bases and J by 1 base, with 3 bases between the two germline ends. This CDR3 reads CASSYGSGANVLTF. For the CDR3, the DNA is TGTGCCAGCAGTTACGGATCTGGGGCCAACGTCCTGACTTTC.

The chain employs TRBV4-3 and TRBJ2-1; D gene uncertain. CDR3 length equals 12 residues. CDR1 and CDR2 (germline): LGHNA, YSLEER. Trimming stripped 1 base from V and 12 bases from J, with 10 bases between. CDR3 protein: CASSQGGERQFF. The CDR3 DNA sequence: TGCGCCAGCAGCCAAGGGGGTGAGAGGCAGTTCTTC.

J is TRBJ2-3 and V is TRBV6-5; D is ambiguous. V lost 3 bases and J 6 bases, leaving 13 bases between the germline ends. From germline, CDR1 is MNHEY and CDR2 SVGAGI. The CDR3 spans 14 residues. The CDR3 DNA reads TGTGCCAGCAGTTATCTACCCGTTCCGGATACGCAGTATTTT. Translated: CASSYLPVPDTQYF.

The gene calls are TRBV7-8 and TRBJ2-5; D gene unclear. The V gene's germline CDR1 is SGHVS and CDR2 FQNEAQ. CDR3 size: 13 residues. V dropped 0 bases and J dropped 2 bases, with 4 bases sitting between them. CDR3 region: CASSLARQETQYF. The CDR3 DNA reads as TGTGCCAGCAGCTTAGCACGGCAAGAGACCCAGTACTTC.

This clone has just a few counts. The sample holds other DNA sequences that translate to the same CDR3. The chain combines TRBV27 with TRBJ2-6; D remains unclear. The ends were cut back, 5 bases at V and 0 bases at J, with 2 bases in the middle. There are 13 residues in the CDR3. Germline V CDR1 and CDR2: MNHEY, SMNVEV (reference sequence). The CDR3 coding sequence is TGTGCCAGCAGTCCCTCTGGGGCCAACGTCCTGACTTTC. Protein product: CASSPSGANVLTF. The complete variable domain, with remaining parts taken from reference TRBV27 and TRBJ2-6, reads EAQVTQNPRYLITVTGKKLTVTCSQNMNHEYMSWYRQDPGLGLRQIYYSMNVEVTDKGDVPEGYKVSRKEKRNFPLILESPSPNQTSLYFCASSPSGANVLTFGAGSRLTVL.